This entry lists 14 T cell receptor beta chains sequenced from one sample in a study of regulatory T cells in long-lasting Graves disease. Libraries of TCR beta came from iRepertoire HTBI primers plus Arm-PCR of CDR3 regions. Each CDR3 protein gets one entry after TCRdb re-called the multiplex PCR reads with MiXCR. The table includes 400,000 to 450,000 distinct CDR3 sequences, less than 20% detected once. Time point in this sample: newly diagnosed GD, antithyroid drugs for less than 3 months. The authors made the TCR library using RNA they extracted from PBMCs. The same sample was also used in a study of T cells in Graves' hyperthyroidism and ophthalmopathy.

The material sequenced was peripheral blood mononuclear cells (PBMCs), taken at new diagnosis, from a patient treated with antithyroid drugs. These receptors were collected from a woman younger than 45 with Graves disease.

The V and J genes are TRBV4-2 and TRBJ2-1; 9 nucleotides agree with TRBD2. The CDR3 has 20 residues. J gave up 4 bases and V 0 bases, and 16 bases lay outside the gene matches. Looked up from germline, CDR1 is LGHNA and CDR2 is YNFKEQ. The CDR3 loop is CASSQDLKAIGTSKYNEQFF. CDR3 DNA sequence: TGTGCCAGCAGCCAAGATTTGAAGGCGATAGGGACTAGCAAATACAATGAGCAGTTCTTC.

This clonotype has just a few counts. This chain links TRBV2 with TRBJ2-3; 8 bases match TRBD2. Germline assignment: CDR1 SNHLY and CDR2 FYNNEI. The CDR3 consists of 13 residues. Germline trimming cut 6 bases from V and 6 bases from J; bases unmatched to any gene: 5. Written as DNA, the CDR3 is TGTGCCAGCAGCGGGACTAGTTTTGATACGCAGTATTTT. Protein: CASSGTSFDTQYF. Filled out from reference TRBV2 and TRBJ2-3, the complete variable domain reads EPEVTQTPSHQVTQMGQEVILRCVPISNHLYFYWYRQILGQKVEFLVSFYNNEISEKSEIFDDQFSVERPDGSNFTLKIRSTKLEDSAMYFCASSGTSFDTQYFGPGTRLTVL.

About this clonotype itself: Being one base from a much bigger clone, this may be a read error. The chain uses TRBV2 and TRBJ2-7, with 7 bases identical to TRBD1. The germline CDR1 and CDR2 sequences are SNHLY and FYNNEI. The ends lost 5 bases at V and 8 bases at J; junction bases unmatched: 9. CDR3 length equals 13 residues. Here the CDR3 DNA reads TGTGCCAGCAGTCGGGACAGCCCATACAAGCAGTACTTC. This codes for CASSRDSPYKQYF.

The V gene is TRBV20-1, the J gene TRBJ1-2, with D hard to call. The CDR3 length is 13 residues. Germline-derived CDR1 and CDR2 are DFQATT and SNEGSKA (reference sequence). The V and J ends lost 0 bases and 3 bases respectively, with 8 bases between them. In nucleotides, the CDR3 is TGCAGTGCTAGAGATTTTCGGGACTATGGCTACACCTTC. Its protein product is CSARDFRDYGYTF.

This clonotype appeared a single time. In this CDR3 the conserved last residue, phenylalanine or tryptophan, is missing, so a read error is likely. The CDR3 DNA sequence: TGTGCCAGTAGTATGTTTGCAGAGAACACTGAAGCTTTCCTT. Its translation: CASSMFAENTEAFL. The V gene is TRBV19, the J gene TRBJ1-1; no definite D call. Trimming left V 3 bases short and J 1 base short, with 9 bases between. There are 14 residues in the CDR3. Germline V CDR1 and CDR2: LNHDA, SQIVND (reference sequence).

This clonotype was detected many times. The chain combines TRBV30 with TRBJ2-2; the match to TRBD1 covers 10 bases. After removal of 2 bases from V and 2 bases from J, the junction contained 5 bases not matched to a gene. The CDR3 is made up of 16 amino acids. Looked up from germline, CDR1 is GTSNPN and CDR2 is SVGIG (reference sequence). CDR3 sequence reads: CAWSWGDRGNTGELFF. CDR3 bases: TGTGCCTGGAGTTGGGGGGACAGGGGAAACACCGGGGAGCTGTTTTTT.

This clonotype was counted only a few times. This likely reflects a read error, since a far larger clone is one base away. The chain recombines TRBV9 with TRBJ2-2; the D call may be TRBD1 or TRBD2 (5 bases each). The CDR3 has 12 amino acids. The V end was cut by 5 bases, the J end by 11 bases, with 13 bases between. Germline loops: CDR1 SGDLS, CDR2 YYNGEE. CDR3 sequence reads: CASSLGTRELFF. The DNA of the CDR3 is TGTGCCAGCAGTTTAGGGACCAGAGAGCTGTTTTTT.

In this sample, this clonotype turned up many times. This sequence joins TRBV5-5 and TRBJ2-1, with a tentative D call TRBD2 (5 bases). The CDR3 consists of 15 residues. V was clipped by 1 base and J by 0 bases, with 8 bases between them. In germline, CDR1 is SGHKS, CDR2 YYEKEE (reference sequence). CDR3 sequence: CASSLIRDSYNEQFF. The CDR3 bases are TGTGCCAGCAGCTTGATACGGGACTCCTACAATGAGCAGTTCTTC.

The gene calls are TRBV6-1 and TRBJ1-4; D is undetermined. CDR1 is MNHNS and CDR2 is SASEGT in the germline V gene. The CDR3 sequence is 15 residues long. Trimming removed 1 base from V and 3 bases from J, with 9 bases in between. CDR3 nucleotide sequence: TGTGCCAGCAGTGAAGGGTCAGCCTCTAATGAAAAACTGTTTTTT. Amino acid sequence: CASSEGSASNEKLFF.

This clonotype was seen many times. The V gene is TRBV11-1, the J gene TRBJ1-2, with D tentatively TRBD1 (6 bases). The ends were cut back, 4 bases at V and 4 bases at J, with 10 bases in the middle. The CDR3 covers 13 residues. The germline V gene has CDR1 SGHAT and CDR2 FQDESV (reference sequence). CDR3 sequence: CASSSDRSYGYTF. Here the CDR3 DNA reads TGTGCCAGCAGCTCAGACAGGTCCTATGGCTACACCTTC.

The table lists this clonotype with many counts. This chain connects TRBV6-2 or TRBV6-3 to TRBJ2-3, with 7 bases fitting TRBD2. V lost 11 bases and J lost 5; bases outside the gene matches: 16. The CDR3 extends over 15 amino acids. Germline V lookup: CDR1 MNHEY, CDR2 SVGEGT. This CDR3 reads CAGRGGPYSLDTQYF. The DNA of the CDR3 is TGTGCCGGGAGGGGAGGACCCTATTCATTAGATACGCAGTATTTT.

This sequence joins TRBV5-1 and TRBJ2-2; D call uncertain. The V end was cut by 3 bases, the J end by 2 bases, with 8 bases between. Germline CDR1 reads SGHRS; CDR2 reads YFSETQ. The CDR3 contains 14 residues. This chain's CDR3 is CASSYPENTGELFF. CDR3 DNA: TGCGCCAGCAGCTACCCTGAAAACACCGGGGAGCTGTTTTTT.

This clonotype has ten or more counts. The chain has TRBV18 and TRBJ2-1, with D maybe TRBD1 (6 bases). Per germline, CDR1 KGHSH and CDR2 LQKENI. V gave up 2 bases and J gave up 10 bases, with 9 bases separating them. This CDR3 region has 12 residues. The DNA of the CDR3 is TGTGCCAGCTCACCAGGGGGCGGGGAGCAGTTCTTC. This codes for CASSPGGGEQFF. The full variable domain, its missing parts supplied by reference TRBV18 and TRBJ2-1, is NAGVMQNPRHLVRRRGQEARLRCSPMKGHSHVYWYRQLPEEGLKFMVYLQKENIIDESGMPKERFSAEFPKEGPSILRIQQVVRGDSAAYFCASSPGGGEQFFGPGTRLTVL.

The chain carries TRBV5-5 and TRBJ2-1; 10 bases align to TRBD1. The CDR3 extends over 15 amino acids. The germline V gene has CDR1 SGHKS and CDR2 YYEKEE (reference sequence). J lost 8 bases, V lost 5 bases, and 10 bases had no gene match. The CDR3 protein is CASRGGQGFFYEQFF. CDR3 nucleotides: TGTGCCAGCAGGGGGGGACAGGGGTTTTTTTATGAGCAGTTCTTC.